Below, one T cell receptor (beta chain) is given with its context. This entry comes from a study of T cell changes during pregnancy in multiple sclerosis. The CDR3 extends over 15 amino acids. Per germline, CDR1 LNHDA and CDR2 SQIVND (reference sequence). J lost 2 bases, V lost 8 bases, and 8 bases had no gene match. Libraries were prepared by immunoSEQ multiplex PCR; TCRdb keeps only in-frame clonotypes and omits some of them. This table holds about 120,000 clones, roughly 90% found once. This chain uses TRBV19 with TRBJ2-3; 9 bases map to TRBD2. Sequencing used peripheral blood, obtained in the third trimester of pregnancy. The TCR was taken from a female donor with multiple sclerosis, enrolled in a pregnancy study. The CDR3 sequence: CASAATSGDTDTQYF. CDR3 in DNA: TGTGCCAGTGCCGCGACTAGCGGTGACACAGATACGCAGTATTTT. The full variable domain, with the rest looked up from reference TRBV19 and TRBJ2-3, is DGGITQSPKYLFRKEGQNVTLSCEQNLNHDAMYWYRQDPGQGLRLIYYSQIVNDFQKGDIAEGYSVSREKKESFPLTVTSAQKNPTAFYLCASAATSGDTDTQYFGPGTRLTVL.